Presented here are 14 T cell receptor beta chains from one specimen sequenced in a study of T cell responses to AZD1222 COVID-19 vaccine. The assay was immunoSEQ multiplex PCR, and TCRdb's table has in-frame clones only and misses some. The table shows some 130,000 clones, with about 93% occurring only once. This sample comprised peripheral blood, obtained on day 0 of AZD1222 vaccination. These receptors were collected from an adult in good health.

A word on this clone: The junction and the germline gene differ at one end; a read error may be behind it. The chain recombines TRBV28 with TRBJ1-2; weak D call: TRBD1 (6 bases). From germline, CDR1 is MDHEN and CDR2 SYDVKM. The CDR3 length is 17 residues. CDR3 DNA sequence: TGTGCCAGCAGTCCAATAACCCGCAGGGACACTAACTATGGCTACACTTTC. It translates to CASSPITRRDTNYGYTF.

The chain is built from TRBV12-5 and TRBJ2-5, with no clear D. CDR1 is LGHNT, CDR2 FRNRAP, per germline. This CDR3 is 11 amino acids long. V gave up 6 bases and J gave up 5 bases, with 7 bases separating them. The CDR3, as DNA: TGTGCTAGTGGAGAAATTGAGACCCAGTACTTC. This gives the protein CASGEIETQYF.

The chain uses TRBV6-6 and TRBJ2-1, with 8 positions matching TRBD2. The CDR3 contains 17 residues. Germline CDR1 MNHNY, CDR2 SVGAGI (reference sequence). Trimming removed 5 bases from V and 2 bases from J; junction bases left unmatched: 11. In DNA, the CDR3 is TGTGCCAGCAGTCCAGATTCAGCGGGAGTTACCTACAATGAGCAGTTCTTC. This sequence encodes CASSPDSAGVTYNEQFF.

This sequence joins TRBV6-1 and TRBJ2-4, with D tentatively TRBD1 (5 bases). The CDR3 is 15 amino acids. CDR1 is MNHNS and CDR2 is SASEGT in the germline V gene. V was pared by 3 bases and J by 0 bases, with 9 bases between. The DNA of the CDR3 is TGTGCCAGCAGTGACAGGGCATTAGCCAAAAACATTCAGTACTTC. It yields the protein CASSDRALAKNIQYF.

The V call is TRBV6-1, the J call TRBJ2-1; tentative D call: TRBD2 (6 bases). The germline CDR1 and CDR2 sequences are MNHNS and SASEGT. This CDR3 has 16 residues. Trimming shortened V by 2 bases and J by 1 base, and 12 bases separated the two germline ends. CDR3 coding DNA: TGTGCCAGCAGTGAAAAAGCGGGCCGGTCCTACAATGAGCAGTTCTTC. Translated: CASSEKAGRSYNEQFF.

This clone was counted once. The chain carries TRBV30 and TRBJ1-5; 8 bases agree with TRBD1. Unmatched junction bases numbered 9, after V lost 1 base and J lost 1 base. The CDR3 extends over 17 amino acids. Germline values: CDR1 GTSNPN, CDR2 SVGIG (reference sequence). CDR3 loop: CAWSAHTRGRSNQPQHF. Here the CDR3 DNA reads TGTGCCTGGAGTGCGCATACCAGGGGGCGAAGCAATCAGCCCCAGCATTTT.

The chain employs TRBV18 and TRBJ2-1; 7 positions agree with TRBD1. Germline loops: CDR1 KGHSH, CDR2 LQKENI. The CDR3 extends over 15 amino acids. Trimming removed 4 bases from V and 2 bases from J; junction bases left unmatched: 5. CDR3 region: CASSLGTVPYNEQFF. The CDR3 DNA reads TGTGCCAGCTCACTAGGGACAGTTCCCTACAATGAGCAGTTCTTC.

This clone was picked up a small number of times. The chain combines TRBV6-2 or TRBV6-3 with TRBJ2-7, with 10 bases matching TRBD2. Germline CDR1 MNHEY, CDR2 SVGEGT. After removal of 5 bases from V and 5 bases from J, the junction contained 6 bases not matched to a gene. The CDR3 is 14 amino acids. The CDR3 here is CASSHPGLANEQYF. CDR3 sequence (DNA): TGTGCCAGCAGTCACCCGGGACTAGCGAACGAGCAGTACTTC.

Here the CDR3 DNA reads TGTGCCAGCAGCCGGGGGGGGACTATCACAGATACGCAGTATTTT. This translates into CASSRGGTITDTQYF. This chain uses TRBV11-3 with TRBJ2-3, with 8 bases lining up with TRBD2. Trimming removed 5 bases from V and 2 bases from J; junction bases left unmatched: 6. The CDR3 runs 15 residues. CDR1 and CDR2 (germline): SGHNT, YENEEA.

The chain couples TRBV7-3 to TRBJ2-3; 8 nucleotides agree with TRBD1. The germline V gene has CDR1 SGHTA and CDR2 FQGTGA. The J segment lost 3 bases and the V segment lost 2 bases, leaving 10 bases of the junction unmatched. The CDR3 runs to 17 residues. The DNA for the CDR3 is TGTGCCAGCAGCTTAGGGCAGGGGGCGGATTGGACAGATACGCAGTATTTT. This translates into CASSLGQGADWTDTQYF. Based on the CDR3 plus reference TRBV7-3 and TRBJ2-3, the full variable domain is GAGVSQTPSNKVTEKGKYVELRCDPISGHTALYWYRQSLGQGPEFLIYFQGTGAADDSGLPNDRFFAVRPEGSVSTLKIQRTERGDSAVYLCASSLGQGADWTDTQYFGPGTRLTVL.

The chain carries TRBV11-2 and TRBJ2-1, with TRBD2 matching 14 bases. The CDR3 loop spans 16 amino acids. The J segment lost 7 bases and the V segment lost 3 bases, leaving 5 bases of the junction unmatched. Germline assignment: CDR1 SGHAT and CDR2 FQNNGV. The CDR3 coding sequence is TGTGCCAGCAGCTTCTGGACTAGCGGGAGGAGTAATGAGCAGTTCTTC. It yields the protein CASSFWTSGRSNEQFF.

The rearrangement joins TRBV10-2 to TRBJ2-7; TRBD1 matches 7 bases. CDR1 and CDR2 from the germline V gene are WSHSY and SAAADI. V trimming: 5 bases; J trimming: 0 bases; junction bases outside the gene matches: 4. This CDR3 has 14 amino acids. The CDR3: CASSTGQASYEQYF. As DNA, the CDR3 is TGCGCCAGCAGTACAGGACAGGCCTCCTACGAGCAGTACTTC.

The rearrangement links TRBV29-1 to TRBJ1-5; 7 nucleotides agree with TRBD1. The V gene's germline CDR1 is SQVTM and CDR2 ANQGSEA. This CDR3 has 12 residues. V lost 5 bases, J lost 5 bases, and 3 bases stayed unmatched. CDR3 DNA sequence: TGCAGCGTTCAGGGGGACGATCAGCCCCAGCATTTT. Protein: CSVQGDDQPQHF.

Only one count was recorded for this clone. The gene calls are TRBV4-2 and TRBJ1-6; D remains ambiguous. Germline V CDR1 and CDR2: LGHNA, YNFKEQ. The V gene lost 1 base and the J gene lost 8 bases, with 12 bases spanning the gap. CDR3 size: 15 residues. The CDR3 loop reads CASSQGVSQDSPLHF. Here the CDR3 DNA reads TGTGCCAGCAGCCAAGGTGTCTCCCAGGATTCACCCCTCCACTTT.